This TCR beta chain was sequenced for a study of T cell responses to AZD1222 COVID-19 vaccine. Study findings and constraints: Baseline seropositivity characterized only six AZD1222 recipients. Nearly half of spike-specific TCRs reportedly target variant regions that are unmutated in the B.1.351 and B.1.1.7 variants. After two AZD1222 doses, spike-specific TCR breadth and depth rose versus day 0.

The assay was immunoSEQ multiplex PCR, and TCRdb's table has in-frame clones only and misses some. The sample shows 90,000 to 120,000 clones, under 95% of them seen only once. A note on this clone: Its antigen is not identified.

Germline V CDR1 and CDR2: SGHTA, FQGNSA. Deletions cut 1 base from V and 7 bases from J, with 17 bases between. The CDR3 covers 16 residues. This rearrangement joins TRBV7-2 to TRBJ1-5, with D maybe TRBD1 (5 bases). The specimen was peripheral blood, collected on day 0 of AZD1222 vaccination. This TCR came from an adult in good health. The CDR3 coding sequence is TGTGCCAGCAGCTTAGGGGGCCTCGGAGTCGAACAGCCCCAGCATTTT. Translating gives CASSLGGLGVEQPQHF.